The 32 T cell receptor beta chains reported below all come from one sample, sequenced in a study of cytomegalovirus exposure and HLA in healthy donors. With 60 Vbeta and 13 Jbeta primers, the PCR was carried out. Some clones are missing from TCRdb's copy, which holds only in-frame ones; the method was immunoSEQ multiplex PCR. Of more than 80,000 clones in the sample, under 80% were seen once. The sequenced material came from PBMCs. These receptors came from a man in his sixties in good health and CMV-seronegative.

The chain combines TRBV2 with TRBJ2-1; 9 positions agree with TRBD2. Germline CDR1 reads SNHLY; CDR2 reads FYNNEI. The V and J ends lost 3 bases and 4 bases, in that order; junction bases with no gene match: 7. The CDR3 extends over 16 amino acids. CDR3 nucleotide sequence: TGTGCCAGCAGTGAGTTAAGCGGGGGGTGGTACAATGAGCAGTTCTTC. Translation: CASSELSGGWYNEQFF.

This chain links TRBV19 with TRBJ2-7; possibly TRBD2 for D (5 bases). CDR1 LNHDA and CDR2 SQIVND come from the germline V gene (reference sequence). The V end lost 5 bases, the J end lost 2 bases, and 13 bases lay between the germline ends. This CDR3 contains 14 residues. Written as DNA, the CDR3 is TGTGCCAGTAGTTCCGGGGATGCGACCTACGAGCAGTACTTC. It codes for CASSSGDATYEQYF. Full variable domain (missing parts from reference TRBV19 and TRBJ2-7): DGGITQSPKYLFRKEGQNVTLSCEQNLNHDAMYWYRQDPGQGLRLIYYSQIVNDFQKGDIAEGYSVSREKKESFPLTVTSAQKNPTAFYLCASSSGDATYEQYFGPGTRLTVT.

The chain recombines TRBV10-3 with TRBJ2-1, with 11 bases aligning to TRBD2. The CDR3 extends over 16 amino acids. V was clipped by 0 bases and J by 6 bases; unmatched bases: 4. From germline, CDR1 is ENHRY and CDR2 SYGVKD. CDR3 DNA: TGTGCCATCAGTGAGTCCGGGCTAGCGGGGGGCAATGAGCAGTTCTTC. It encodes CAISESGLAGGNEQFF.

This clone was found once. The J gene is TRBJ2-5, the V gene TRBV7-2; D unresolved. The CDR3 length is 11 residues. V lost 6 bases, J lost 5 bases, and 7 bases lay in between. Germline CDR1 SGHTA, CDR2 FQGNSA. CDR3: CASRLGETQYF. CDR3 sequence (DNA): TGTGCCAGCAGACTGGGCGAGACCCAGTACTTC.

As to this clone: The identical CDR3 is also encoded by other nucleotide sequences in the sample. CDR3 nucleotides: TGTGCCAGCAGCTCGGGGGCACAGGGGCTAGATAACTACGAGCAGTACTTC. Translated: CASSSGAQGLDNYEQYF. This chain connects TRBV5-6 to TRBJ2-7; D perhaps matches TRBD1 (7 bases). The CDR3 has 17 amino acids. Germline lookup yields CDR1 SGHDT and CDR2 YYEEEE. V was trimmed by 3 bases and J by 3 bases, leaving 22 bases between them. Together with reference TRBV5-6 and TRBJ2-7, the CDR3 gives the full variable domain: DAGVTQSPTHLIKTRGQQVTLRCSPKSGHDTVSWYQQALGQGPQFIFQYYEEEERQRGNFPDRFSGHQFPNYSSELNVNALLLGDSALYLCASSSGAQGLDNYEQYFGPGTRLTVT.

The table lists this clone with a few counts. V usage is TRBV7-2 and J usage is TRBJ2-1, with 11 bases identical to TRBD2. Germline assignment: CDR1 SGHTA and CDR2 FQGNSA. The CDR3 contains 15 residues. Trimming cost V 5 bases and J 7 bases; bases outside gene matches: 7. As DNA, the CDR3 is TGTGCCAGCAGCCAGGACTCTAGCGGGGGGAATGAGCAGTTCTTC. It codes for CASSQDSSGGNEQFF.

The chain employs TRBV14 and TRBJ2-3; 8 bases map to TRBD2. CDR1 is SGHDN and CDR2 is FVKESK in the germline V gene. This CDR3 is 17 amino acids long. The V segment lost 3 bases and the J segment 4 bases; nucleotides outside the gene matches: 12. The CDR3 DNA reads TGTGCCAGCAGCCACCTAACGGGGAGCGGGGGTTCAGATACGCAGTATTTT. Translated: CASSHLTGSGGSDTQYF.

The chain joins TRBV19 to TRBJ2-5, with D unresolved. V lost 4 bases and J lost 5, with 23 bases in between. Per germline, CDR1 LNHDA and CDR2 SQIVND (reference sequence). The CDR3 covers 17 residues. Written as DNA, the CDR3 is TGTGCCAGTAGTAGTCCCTTGGTCGGGTTAGGAGAGGAGACCCAGTACTTC. Its protein product is CASSSPLVGLGEETQYF. The entire variable domain, with the rest obtained from reference TRBV19 and TRBJ2-5, is as follows: DGGITQSPKYLFRKEGQNVTLSCEQNLNHDAMYWYRQDPGQGLRLIYYSQIVNDFQKGDIAEGYSVSREKKESFPLTVTSAQKNPTAFYLCASSSPLVGLGEETQYFGPGTRLLVL.

The genes are TRBV25-1 and TRBJ2-3, with 8 bases fitting TRBD2. The J segment lost 0 bases and the V segment lost 10 bases, leaving 15 bases of the junction unmatched. The CDR3 totals 17 residues. Germline CDR1 and CDR2: MGHDK and SYGVNS. CDR3 nucleotide sequence: TGTGCCACCCGGGCGGGCGTCCGGGGGGGAAGCACAGATACGCAGTATTTT. It codes for CATRAGVRGGSTDTQYF.

The V and J genes are TRBV29-1 and TRBJ2-5, with a tentative D call TRBD2 (6 bases). The J call may not be correct, given that the DNA end is closer to TRBJ2-7. Germline V lookup: CDR1 SQVTM, CDR2 ANQGSEA. The CDR3 contains 12 residues. Here the CDR3 DNA reads TGCAGCGTCCCTTGGGGGGTGAACGAGCAGTACTTC. It translates to CSVPWGVNEQYF.

V and J are TRBV10-3 and TRBJ1-1; D not resolved. This CDR3 is 13 amino acids long. CDR1 is ENHRY and CDR2 is SYGVKD in the germline V gene. Trimming shortened V by 4 bases and J by 1 base, and 7 bases separated the two germline ends. CDR3 loop: CAISVSENTEAFF. CDR3 DNA sequence: TGTGCCATCAGTGTATCAGAGAACACTGAAGCTTTCTTT.

The chain combines TRBV6-6 with TRBJ2-1; possible D gene TRBD2, 5 bases. The V gene lost 5 bases and the J gene lost 5 bases, with 13 bases spanning the gap. The CDR3 loop spans 14 amino acids. In germline, CDR1 is MNHNY, CDR2 SVGAGI (reference sequence). The CDR3: CASSRPGFHNEQFF. CDR3 in DNA: TGTGCCAGCAGTAGACCGGGGTTTCACAATGAGCAGTTCTTC.

The V call is TRBV6-1, the J call TRBJ1-4; 9 nucleotides match TRBD1. V was pared by 8 bases and J by 3 bases, with 7 bases of the junction left unmatched. CDR1 is MNHNS and CDR2 is SASEGT in the germline V gene. The CDR3 length is 15 residues. The CDR3 here is CASGTGGDANEKLFF. The CDR3 DNA reads TGTGCCAGCGGCACAGGGGGCGATGCTAATGAAAAACTGTTTTTT.

The chain recombines TRBV6-6 with TRBJ2-1, with a tentative D call TRBD1 (5 bases). V lost 5 bases, J lost 6 bases, and 11 bases lay in between. This CDR3 is built from 13 residues. In germline, CDR1 is MNHNY, CDR2 SVGAGI (reference sequence). CDR3 DNA sequence: TGTGCCAGCAGTCCAGGGAATCTCAATGAGCAGTTCTTC. Amino acid sequence: CASSPGNLNEQFF.

The genes are TRBV9 and TRBJ2-3, with no clear D. CDR3 length equals 14 residues. Trimming removed 2 bases at V and 1 base at J, with 8 bases between. From germline, CDR1 is SGDLS and CDR2 YYNGEE. The CDR3 sequence is CASSVRQGTDTQYF. Here the CDR3 DNA reads TGTGCCAGCAGCGTTCGGCAGGGCACAGATACGCAGTATTTT.

This clone appeared a single time. The chain uses TRBV5-6 and TRBJ1-2; 10 bases are a match to TRBD1. Germline-derived CDR1 and CDR2 are SGHDT and YYEEEE. The V and J ends lost 4 bases and 13 bases, in that order; junction bases with no gene match: 16. The CDR3 sequence is 15 residues long. CDR3 coding DNA: TGTGCCAGCAGCGTGTCGGGACAGGGGCATCGGTCCCTCACCTTC. Amino acids: CASSVSGQGHRSLTF.

The chain couples TRBV6-5 to TRBJ2-3; 7 bases are shared with TRBD2. There are 14 residues in the CDR3. In germline, CDR1 is MNHEY, CDR2 SVGAGI. The V segment lost 10 bases and the J segment 0 bases; nucleotides outside the gene matches: 7. The CDR3 is CAIKAGLSTDTQYF. The CDR3 DNA sequence: TGTGCCATCAAAGCGGGGCTCAGCACAGATACGCAGTATTTT.

CDR3 sequence (DNA): TGTGCCAGCAGTGAAGAACGGCAGTCCAGGTCGTACTTC. Translation gives CASSEERQSRSYF. The chain links TRBV6-1 to TRBJ2-7; D gene ambiguous. V shed 1 base and J shed 12 bases, with 16 bases lying between them. This CDR3 region has 13 residues. The germline gives CDR1 MNHNS, CDR2 SASEGT.

The chain links TRBV15 to TRBJ1-3; maybe TRBD1 (5 bases). The V end was cut by 3 bases, the J end by 0 bases, with 9 bases between. Per the germline V gene, CDR1 is LNHNV and CDR2 is YYDKDF (reference sequence). The CDR3 covers 15 residues. CDR3 sequence: CATSRDTRSGNTIYF. CDR3 bases: TGTGCCACCAGCAGGGACACCCGCTCTGGAAACACCATATATTTT.

The gene calls are TRBV10-3 and TRBJ1-1; D may be TRBD1 (6 bases). The V and J ends lost 6 bases and 7 bases respectively, with 15 bases between them. From germline, CDR1 is ENHRY and CDR2 SYGVKD. The CDR3 is made up of 13 amino acids. CDR3 residues: CAIRNLQGFEAFF. The CDR3 bases are TGTGCCATCAGGAACCTCCAGGGGTTTGAAGCTTTCTTT.

The chain is built from TRBV5-1 and TRBJ2-5; 7 bases align to TRBD1. Germline CDR1 is SGHRS and CDR2 is YFSETQ. The CDR3 sequence is 16 residues long. V dropped 4 bases and J dropped 4; count of bases not matched to a gene: 13. The CDR3 protein is CASSRAPLAGGETQYF. CDR3 DNA sequence: TGCGCCAGCAGCCGGGCCCCTTTGGCAGGGGGAGAGACCCAGTACTTC.

In DNA form, the CDR3 reads TGTGCCTGGAGTCTCGGGACAGGGTTTTTGAACACTGAAGCTTTCTTT. Its translation: CAWSLGTGFLNTEAFF. V usage is TRBV30 and J usage is TRBJ1-1; 9 bases match TRBD1. V shed 2 bases and J 0 bases; nucleotides not matched to a gene: 7. Germline V gives CDR1 GTSNPN, CDR2 SVGIG (reference sequence). The CDR3 has 16 residues.

The J gene is TRBJ2-5, the V gene TRBV15; TRBD2 matches 9 bases. The end of the DNA fits TRBJ2-7 better, so the J call may be wrong. Germline CDR1 is LNHNV and CDR2 is YYDKDF (reference sequence). This CDR3 has 13 amino acids. The CDR3: CATSSGRPYEQYF. The CDR3 DNA sequence: TGTGCCACCAGTAGCGGGAGACCCTACGAGCAGTACTTC.

V is TRBV15 and J is TRBJ2-7, with 7 bases matching TRBD1. The CDR3 covers 13 residues. The V and J ends lost 6 bases and 3 bases, in that order; junction bases with no gene match: 5. Germline V gives CDR1 LNHNV, CDR2 YYDKDF (reference sequence). In nucleotides, the CDR3 is TGTGCCACCAGGCAGACAGGGATCTACGAGCAGTACTTC. Translating gives CATRQTGIYEQYF.

The V and J genes are TRBV2 and TRBJ2-7, with TRBD1 matching over 7 bases. V lost 6 bases and J lost 2; bases outside the gene matches: 4. The CDR3 runs 13 residues. The V gene's germline CDR1 is SNHLY and CDR2 FYNNEI. The CDR3 is CASSGTAPYEQYF. CDR3 sequence (DNA): TGTGCCAGCAGCGGGACAGCTCCCTACGAGCAGTACTTC.

CDR3 nucleotides: TGTGCCAGCAGTTACTCGATAGAAGATAGCAATCAGCCCCAGCATTTT. Translation: CASSYSIEDSNQPQHF. The chain links TRBV6-5 to TRBJ1-5, with D hard to call. Germline CDR1 is MNHEY and CDR2 is SVGAGI. The CDR3 totals 16 residues. Trimming took off 0 bases at V and 0 bases at J, with 9 bases between the two ends.

This chain uses TRBV30 with TRBJ2-2, with D unresolved. Trimming stripped 0 bases from V and 5 bases from J, with 7 bases between. Germline V lookup: CDR1 GTSNPN, CDR2 SVGIG (reference sequence). The CDR3 length is 13 residues. The CDR3 sequence: CAWSVISTGELFF. CDR3 DNA sequence: TGTGCCTGGAGTGTAATCTCGACCGGGGAGCTGTTTTTT.

This clone was seen a single time. J is TRBJ2-5 and V is TRBV6-1, with TRBD1 identical over 11 bases. The end of the DNA fits TRBJ2-7 better, so the J call may be wrong. Looked up from germline, CDR1 is MNHNS and CDR2 is SASEGT. CDR3 size: 15 residues. The CDR3: CASSLGTGGPYEQYF. DNA for the CDR3: TGTGCCAGCAGTCTCGGGACAGGGGGACCCTACGAGCAGTACTTC.

Remarks on this clone: The same CDR3 also results from other DNA sequences found in this sample. The chain recombines TRBV30 with TRBJ1-6; 11 bases match TRBD1. Germline assignment: CDR1 GTSNPN and CDR2 SVGIG (reference sequence). V was clipped by 2 bases and J by 8 bases; unmatched bases: 2. This CDR3 is built from 14 residues. In nucleotides, the CDR3 is TGTGCCTGGAGTCCGGGACAGGGGGATTCACCCCTCCACTTT. Translated: CAWSPGQGDSPLHF. The full variable domain, completed using reference TRBV30 and TRBJ1-6, is SQTIHQWPATLVQPVGSPLSLECTVEGTSNPNLYWYRQAAGRGLQLLFYSVGIGQISSEVPQNLSASRPQDRQFILSSKKLLLSDSGFYLCAWSPGQGDSPLHFGNGTRLTVT.

J is TRBJ2-3 and V is TRBV7-9, with 9 bases matching TRBD2. Germline CDR1 reads SEHNR; CDR2 reads FQNEAQ (reference sequence). The CDR3 is 14 amino acids. V lost 3 bases to trimming and J lost 4 bases; unmatched junction nucleotides: 2. In nucleotides, the CDR3 is TGTGCCAGCAGCTTGGGCGGGGGGGCAGATACGCAGTATTTT. It is translated as CASSLGGGADTQYF.

The chain recombines TRBV7-9 with TRBJ1-3, with D possibly matching TRBD1 (6 bases). Deletions cut 4 bases from V and 0 bases from J, with 7 bases between. This CDR3 is 14 amino acids long. Looked up from germline, CDR1 is SEHNR and CDR2 is FQNEAQ (reference sequence). CDR3 residues: CASSSTGSGNTIYF. DNA for the CDR3: TGTGCCAGCAGCTCGACAGGCTCTGGAAACACCATATATTTT. Complete variable domain (other parts from reference TRBV7-9 and TRBJ1-3): DTGVSQNPRHKITKRGQNVTFRCDPISEHNRLYWYRQTLGQGPEFLTYFQNEAQLEKSRLLSDRFSAERPKGSFSTLEIQRTEQGDSAMYLCASSSTGSGNTIYFGEGSWLTVV.

The rearrangement joins TRBV6-1 to TRBJ1-2; 8 bases are shared with TRBD1. The length of the CDR3 is 15 residues. Per the germline V gene, CDR1 is MNHNS and CDR2 is SASEGT. The ends lost 6 bases at V and 6 bases at J; junction bases unmatched: 12. CDR3 region: CASRADRARGDGYTF. The CDR3 DNA reads TGTGCCAGCAGGGCGGACAGGGCAAGGGGGGATGGCTACACCTTC.